This T cell receptor beta chain is drawn from a study of OX40 agonist ivuxolimab in advanced cancers. Study background: Patients were treated with ivuxolimab, an agonistic anti-OX40 (CD134) antibody. Each patient was given ivuxolimab into a vein every 2 weeks, at 0.01 to 10 mg/kg. Whole-study findings and limits: Among expanded peripheral T cells, antigen specificity went undetermined.

As for this clone: Its antigen is currently unknown.

Clones were read by immunoSEQ multiplex PCR, and TCRdb kept only the in-frame ones, dropping some. The sample has about 64,000 clones; under 95% are singletons. Trimming cost V 3 bases and J 1 base; bases outside gene matches: 0. The CDR3 is 14 residues long. Germline CDR1 reads MDHEN; CDR2 reads SYDVKM. Sequenced here: CD4+ or CD8+ T cells sorted from blood, sampled in a trial of the OX40 agonist ivuxolimab. This TCR was sampled from an adult with an advanced solid tumor such as melanoma, head and neck, liver or kidney cancer. The genes are TRBV28 and TRBJ2-3, with 8 nucleotides matching TRBD1. The CDR3 is CASSLGQGTDTQYF. The CDR3 DNA sequence: TGTGCCAGCAGTTTGGGACAGGGCACAGATACGCAGTATTTT.